This T cell receptor (beta chain) was recorded in a study of Ad26.COV2.S vaccination and SARS-CoV-2 variants. Overall study: It was the COV1001 Ad26.COV2.S trial arm that included the donor. Intramuscular Ad26.COV2.S at 5x10^10 or 1x10^11 viral particles.

Findings and limits, study-wide: Breadth and depth estimates from TCRs may understate total T cell responses.

The treatment is: roughly 18 received Ad26.COV2.S at low or high dose, single or two shots; about 5 received placebo; per-sample allocation not given. At day 63 after the first vaccine or placebo injection, samples were drawn. Remarks on this clone: Its antigen is unidentified.

The method was immunoSEQ multiplex PCR; TCRdb's version includes in-frame clones alone and lacks a portion of them. Among 250,000 to 300,000 clones listed, 80% to 90% were seen once. Germline assignment: CDR1 LGHNA and CDR2 YNFKEQ. The CDR3 has 15 residues. The V and J ends lost 5 bases and 7 bases, in that order; junction bases with no gene match: 6. The rearrangement uses TRBV4-2 and TRBJ2-1, with 12 bases fitting TRBD2. This sample comprised peripheral blood, obtained in a trial of Ad26.COV2.S vaccine versus placebo. This receptor was taken from a person between 18 and 65 years old who received the Ad26.COV2.S COVID-19 vaccine or a placebo. The CDR3 region has the DNA TGTGCCAGCAGCTTAGGGACTAGCGGGCCTAATGAGCAGTTCTTC. This translates into CASSLGTSGPNEQFF.